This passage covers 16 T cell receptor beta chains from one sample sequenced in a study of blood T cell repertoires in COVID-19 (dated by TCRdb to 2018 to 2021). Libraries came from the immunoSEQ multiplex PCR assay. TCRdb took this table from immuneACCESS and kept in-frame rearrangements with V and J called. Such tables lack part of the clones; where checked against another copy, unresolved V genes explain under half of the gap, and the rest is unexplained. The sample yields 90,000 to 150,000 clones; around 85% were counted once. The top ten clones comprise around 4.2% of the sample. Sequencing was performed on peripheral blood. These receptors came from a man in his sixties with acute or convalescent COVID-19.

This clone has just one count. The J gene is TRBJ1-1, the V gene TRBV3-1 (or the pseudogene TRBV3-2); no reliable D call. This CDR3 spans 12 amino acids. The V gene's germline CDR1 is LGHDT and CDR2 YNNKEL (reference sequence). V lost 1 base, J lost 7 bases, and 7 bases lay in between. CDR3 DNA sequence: TGTGCCAGCAGCCAAGGCGTCGTTGAAGCTTTCTTT. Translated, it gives CASSQGVVEAFF.

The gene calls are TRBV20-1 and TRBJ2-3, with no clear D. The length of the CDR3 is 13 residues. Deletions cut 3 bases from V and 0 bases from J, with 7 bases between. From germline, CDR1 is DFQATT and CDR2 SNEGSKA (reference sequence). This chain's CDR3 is CSASIPSTDTQYF. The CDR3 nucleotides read TGCAGTGCTAGTATCCCTAGCACAGATACGCAGTATTTT.

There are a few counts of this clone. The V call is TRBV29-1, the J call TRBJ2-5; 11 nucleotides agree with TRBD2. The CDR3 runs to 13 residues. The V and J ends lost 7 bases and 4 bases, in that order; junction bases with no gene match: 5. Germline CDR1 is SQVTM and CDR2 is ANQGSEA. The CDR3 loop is CSGAGLAGETQYF. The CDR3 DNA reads TGCAGCGGTGCCGGACTAGCGGGAGAGACCCAGTACTTC.

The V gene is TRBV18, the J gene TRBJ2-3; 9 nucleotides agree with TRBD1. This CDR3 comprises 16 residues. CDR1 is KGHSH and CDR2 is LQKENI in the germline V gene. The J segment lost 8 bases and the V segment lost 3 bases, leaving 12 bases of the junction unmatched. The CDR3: CASSPTRGQGFSTQYF. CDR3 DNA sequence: TGTGCCAGCTCACCCACGAGGGGACAGGGTTTTAGTACGCAGTATTTT. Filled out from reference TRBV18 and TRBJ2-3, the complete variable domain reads NAGVMQNPRHLVRRRGQEARLRCSPMKGHSHVYWYRQLPEEGLKFMVYLQKENIIDESGMPKERFSAEFPKEGPSILRIQQVVRGDSAAYFCASSPTRGQGFSTQYFGPGTRLTVL.

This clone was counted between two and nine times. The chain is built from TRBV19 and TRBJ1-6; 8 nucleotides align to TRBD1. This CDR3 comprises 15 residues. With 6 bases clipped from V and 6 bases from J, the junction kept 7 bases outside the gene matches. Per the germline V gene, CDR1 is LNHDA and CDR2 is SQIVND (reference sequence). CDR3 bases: TGTGCCAGTAGGACTCACGACAGGGGTAATTCACCCCTCCACTTT. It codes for CASRTHDRGNSPLHF.

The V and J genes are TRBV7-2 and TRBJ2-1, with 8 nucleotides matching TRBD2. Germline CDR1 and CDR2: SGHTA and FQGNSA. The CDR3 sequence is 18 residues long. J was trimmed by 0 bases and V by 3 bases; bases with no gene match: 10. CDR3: CASSFRLAGLSSYNEQFF. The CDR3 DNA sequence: TGTGCCAGCAGCTTCCGGCTAGCGGGCTTGAGCTCCTACAATGAGCAGTTCTTC.

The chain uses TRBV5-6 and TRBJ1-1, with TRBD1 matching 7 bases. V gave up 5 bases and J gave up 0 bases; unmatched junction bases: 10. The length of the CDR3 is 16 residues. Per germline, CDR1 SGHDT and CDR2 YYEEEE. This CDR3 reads CASSLPFTGVNTEAFF. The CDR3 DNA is TGTGCCAGCAGTCTCCCCTTTACAGGGGTGAACACTGAAGCTTTCTTT.

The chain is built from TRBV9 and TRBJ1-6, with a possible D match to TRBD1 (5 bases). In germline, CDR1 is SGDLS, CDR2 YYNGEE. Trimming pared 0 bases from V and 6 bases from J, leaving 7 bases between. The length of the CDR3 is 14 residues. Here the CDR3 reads CASSVGRANSPLHF. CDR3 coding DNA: TGTGCCAGCAGCGTAGGCAGGGCTAATTCACCCCTCCACTTT.

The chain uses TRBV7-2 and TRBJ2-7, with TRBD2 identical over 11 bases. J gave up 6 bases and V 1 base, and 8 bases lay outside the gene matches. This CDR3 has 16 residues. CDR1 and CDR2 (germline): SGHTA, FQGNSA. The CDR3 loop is CASSLELAGVSSEQYF. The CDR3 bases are TGTGCCAGCAGCTTAGAACTAGCGGGAGTAAGTTCCGAGCAGTACTTC.

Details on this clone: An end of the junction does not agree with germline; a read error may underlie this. CDR3 nucleotide sequence: TGTGCCATCAGTGAAGGGACATCGAAATGGGCGCTTTTC. This gives the protein CAISEGTSKWALF. The V and J genes are TRBV10-3 and TRBJ2-7; tentatively, D is TRBD1 (6 bases). Germline CDR1 reads ENHRY; CDR2 reads SYGVKD. The CDR3 is 13 amino acids.

CDR3 DNA sequence: TGCGCCAGCAGCTTGGTTGGGAGCCCCCGGTGGGAGCAGTACTTC. Its protein product is CASSLVGSPRWEQYF. The V and J genes are TRBV5-1 and TRBJ2-7, with D possibly being TRBD2 (5 bases). Per germline, CDR1 SGHRS and CDR2 YFSETQ. There are 15 residues in the CDR3. V lost 0 bases and J 7 bases, leaving 17 bases between the germline ends.

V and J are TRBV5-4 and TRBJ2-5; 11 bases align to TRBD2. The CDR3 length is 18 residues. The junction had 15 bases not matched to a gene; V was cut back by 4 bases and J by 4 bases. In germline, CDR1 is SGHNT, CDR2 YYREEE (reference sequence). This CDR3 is CASSRTGTSGRMGETQYF. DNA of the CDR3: TGTGCCAGCAGCAGAACCGGGACTAGCGGACGAATGGGAGAGACCCAGTACTTC.

In DNA form, the CDR3 reads TGTGCCAGCAGAAGCACCGGGACTAGCGCACAAGAGACCCAGTACTTC. It codes for CASRSTGTSAQETQYF. V gene TRBV28 combines with J gene TRBJ2-5; 10 bases line up with TRBD2. From germline, CDR1 is MDHEN and CDR2 SYDVKM. V lost 6 bases to trimming and J lost 2 bases; unmatched junction nucleotides: 9. CDR3 size: 16 residues. Complete variable domain (other parts from reference TRBV28 and TRBJ2-5): DVKVTQSSRYLVKRTGEKVFLECVQDMDHENMFWYRQDPGLGLRLIYFSYDVKMKEKGDIPEGYSVSREKKERFSLILESASTNQTSMYLCASRSTGTSAQETQYFGPGTRLLVL.

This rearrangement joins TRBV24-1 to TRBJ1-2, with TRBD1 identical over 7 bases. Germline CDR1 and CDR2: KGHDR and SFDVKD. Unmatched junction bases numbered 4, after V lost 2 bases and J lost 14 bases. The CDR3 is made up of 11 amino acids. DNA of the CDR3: TGTGCCACCAGTGATTGGACAGGCCAGACCTTC. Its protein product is CATSDWTGQTF.

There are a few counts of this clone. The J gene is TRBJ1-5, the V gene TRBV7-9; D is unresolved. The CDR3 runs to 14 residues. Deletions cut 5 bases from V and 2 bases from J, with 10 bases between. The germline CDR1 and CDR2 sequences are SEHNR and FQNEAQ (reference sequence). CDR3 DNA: TGTGCCAGCAGCGACGGAGGGCGCAATCAGCCCCAGCATTTT. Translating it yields CASSDGGRNQPQHF.

The CDR3: CASSIGASSNQPQHF. The CDR3 DNA reads as TGTGCCAGTAGTATAGGGGCAAGCAGCAATCAGCCCCAGCATTTT. V and J are TRBV19 and TRBJ1-5; the D is unclear. Trimming pared 1 base from V and 1 base from J, leaving 8 bases between. The CDR3 sequence is 15 residues long. Germline-derived CDR1 and CDR2 are LNHDA and SQIVND (reference sequence).